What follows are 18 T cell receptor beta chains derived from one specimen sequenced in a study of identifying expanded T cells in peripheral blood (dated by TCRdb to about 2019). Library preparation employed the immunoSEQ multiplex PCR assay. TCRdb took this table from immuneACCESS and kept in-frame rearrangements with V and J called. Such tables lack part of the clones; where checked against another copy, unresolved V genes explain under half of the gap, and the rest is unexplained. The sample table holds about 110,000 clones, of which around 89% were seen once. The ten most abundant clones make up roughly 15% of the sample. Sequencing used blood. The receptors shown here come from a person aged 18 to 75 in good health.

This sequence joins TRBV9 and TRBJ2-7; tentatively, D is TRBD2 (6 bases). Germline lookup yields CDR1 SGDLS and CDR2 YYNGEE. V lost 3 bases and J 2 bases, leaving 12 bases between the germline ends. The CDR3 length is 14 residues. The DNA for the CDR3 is TGTGCCAGCAGCGCGGGGGTGACCCCCTACGAGCAGTACTTC. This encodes CASSAGVTPYEQYF.

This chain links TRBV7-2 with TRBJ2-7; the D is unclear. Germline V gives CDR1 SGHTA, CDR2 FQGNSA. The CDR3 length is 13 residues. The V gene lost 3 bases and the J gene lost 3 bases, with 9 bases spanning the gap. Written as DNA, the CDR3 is TGTGCCAGCAGCTTCGGATCGATCTACGAGCAGTACTTC. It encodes CASSFGSIYEQYF.

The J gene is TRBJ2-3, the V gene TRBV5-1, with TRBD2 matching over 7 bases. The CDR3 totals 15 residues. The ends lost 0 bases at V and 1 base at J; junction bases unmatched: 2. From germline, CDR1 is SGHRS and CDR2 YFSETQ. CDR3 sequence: CASSLEGGGTDTQYF. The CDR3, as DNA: TGCGCCAGCAGCTTGGAGGGAGGGGGCACAGATACGCAGTATTTT.

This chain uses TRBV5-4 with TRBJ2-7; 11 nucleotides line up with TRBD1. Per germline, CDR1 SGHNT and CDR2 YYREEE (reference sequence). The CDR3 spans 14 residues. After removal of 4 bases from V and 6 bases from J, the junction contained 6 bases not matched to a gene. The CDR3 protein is CASSLTGTGGEQYF. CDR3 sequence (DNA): TGTGCCAGCAGCCTTACCGGGACAGGGGGCGAGCAGTACTTC.

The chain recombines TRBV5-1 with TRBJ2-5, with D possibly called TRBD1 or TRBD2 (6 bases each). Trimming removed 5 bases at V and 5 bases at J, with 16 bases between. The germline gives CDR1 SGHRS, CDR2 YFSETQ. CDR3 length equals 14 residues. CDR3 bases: TGCGCCAGCAGTTCCCCAGAGGGGGGCGAGACCCAGTACTTC. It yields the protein CASSSPEGGETQYF.

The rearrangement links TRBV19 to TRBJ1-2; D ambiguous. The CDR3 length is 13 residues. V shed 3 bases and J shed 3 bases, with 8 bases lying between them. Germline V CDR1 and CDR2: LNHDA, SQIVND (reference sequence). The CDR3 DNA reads TGTGCCAGTAGTATCACCGGTGACTATGGCTACACCTTC. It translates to CASSITGDYGYTF.

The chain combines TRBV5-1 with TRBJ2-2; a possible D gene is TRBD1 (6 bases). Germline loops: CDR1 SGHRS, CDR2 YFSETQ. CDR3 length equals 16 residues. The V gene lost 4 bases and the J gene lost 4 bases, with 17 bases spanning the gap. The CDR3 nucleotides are TGCGCCAGCAGCGGTTCTTGGACAGAAAGCACCGGGGAGCTGTTTTTT. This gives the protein CASSGSWTESTGELFF. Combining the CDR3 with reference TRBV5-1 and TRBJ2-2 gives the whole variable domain KAGVTQTPRYLIKTRGQQVTLSCSPISGHRSVSWYQQTPGQGLQFLFEYFSETQRNKGNFPGRFSGRQFSNSRSEMNVSTLELGDSALYLCASSGSWTESTGELFFGEGSRLTVL.

The CDR3 loop reads CASTQAGTGNTIYF. In DNA, the CDR3 is TGTGCCAGCACTCAAGCCGGTACTGGAAACACCATATATTTT. V is TRBV6-5 and J is TRBJ1-3; D is unclear. The CDR3 runs 14 residues. Germline assignment: CDR1 MNHEY and CDR2 SVGAGI. V was trimmed by 7 bases and J by 2 bases, leaving 12 bases between them.

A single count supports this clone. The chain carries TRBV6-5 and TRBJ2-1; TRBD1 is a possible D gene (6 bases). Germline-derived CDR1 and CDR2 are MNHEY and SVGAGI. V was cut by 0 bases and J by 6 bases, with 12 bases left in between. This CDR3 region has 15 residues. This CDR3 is CASSYSPAGVNEQFF. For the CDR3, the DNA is TGTGCCAGCAGTTACTCCCCGGCAGGGGTCAATGAGCAGTTCTTC.

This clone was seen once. The CDR3 bases are TGCAGCGTTGATTCAGGCGGCACAGATACGCAGTATTTT. It specifies CSVDSGGTDTQYF. J is TRBJ2-3 and V is TRBV29-1; no firm D call. The CDR3 contains 13 residues. Germline values: CDR1 SQVTM, CDR2 ANQGSEA. With 3 bases removed from V and 1 base from J, the gap between germline ends came to 8 bases.

CDR3 loop: CATVDGPSYNEQFF. As DNA, the CDR3 is TGTGCTACTGTAGACGGTCCCTCCTACAATGAGCAGTTCTTC. The chain joins TRBV12-5 to TRBJ2-1; D is ambiguous. V lost 10 bases and J 0 bases, leaving 13 bases between the germline ends. Germline-derived CDR1 and CDR2 are LGHNT and FRNRAP. This CDR3 contains 14 residues.

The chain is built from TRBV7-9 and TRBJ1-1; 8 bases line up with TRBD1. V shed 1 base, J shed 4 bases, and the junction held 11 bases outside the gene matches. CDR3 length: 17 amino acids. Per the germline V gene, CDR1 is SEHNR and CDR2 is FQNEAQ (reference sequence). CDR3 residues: CASSLVGTGKDSTEAFF. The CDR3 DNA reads TGTGCCAGCAGCTTAGTGGGGACAGGTAAGGACAGCACTGAAGCTTTCTTT.

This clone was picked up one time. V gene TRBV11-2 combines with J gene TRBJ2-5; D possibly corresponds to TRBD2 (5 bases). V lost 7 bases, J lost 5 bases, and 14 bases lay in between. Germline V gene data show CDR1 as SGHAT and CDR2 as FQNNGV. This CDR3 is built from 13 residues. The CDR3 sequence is CASIAGRGETQYF. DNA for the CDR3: TGTGCCAGCATCGCCGGGCGAGGGGAGACCCAGTACTTC. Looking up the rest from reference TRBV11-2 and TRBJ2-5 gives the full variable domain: EAGVAQSPRYKIIEKRQSVAFWCNPISGHATLYWYQQILGQGPKLLIQFQNNGVVDDSQLPKDRFSAERLKGVDSTLKIQPAKLEDSAVYLCASIAGRGETQYFGPGTRLLVL.

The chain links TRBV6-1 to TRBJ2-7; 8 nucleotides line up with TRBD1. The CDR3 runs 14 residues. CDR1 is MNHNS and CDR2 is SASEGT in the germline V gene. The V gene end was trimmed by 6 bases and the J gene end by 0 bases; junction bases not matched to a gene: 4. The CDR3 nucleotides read TGTGCCAGCAGCGGCGGGACAGGCTCCTACGAGCAGTACTTC. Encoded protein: CASSGGTGSYEQYF.

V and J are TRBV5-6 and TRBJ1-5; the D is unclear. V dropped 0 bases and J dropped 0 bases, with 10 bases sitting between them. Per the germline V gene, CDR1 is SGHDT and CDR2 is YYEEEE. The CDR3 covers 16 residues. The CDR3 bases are TGTGCCAGCAGCTTGGCGGACTTTTTTAGCAATCAGCCCCAGCATTTT. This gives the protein CASSLADFFSNQPQHF.

The CDR3 DNA reads as TGTGCCAGCAGCTCTCCTCTGAGCGGGGGAGGAACCCAGTACTTC. The encoded protein is CASSSPLSGGGTQYF. The chain is built from TRBV6-6 and TRBJ2-5; 8 nucleotides agree with TRBD2. Trimming removed 6 bases from V and 8 bases from J; junction bases left unmatched: 14. Germline V gene sequence: CDR1 MNHNY, CDR2 SVGAGI (reference sequence). This CDR3 has 15 residues.

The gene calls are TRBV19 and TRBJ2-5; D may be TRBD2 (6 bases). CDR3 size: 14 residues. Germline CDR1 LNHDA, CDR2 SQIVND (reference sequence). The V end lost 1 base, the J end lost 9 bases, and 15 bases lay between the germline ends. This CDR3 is CASSIVGTGVSQYF. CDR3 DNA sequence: TGTGCCAGTAGTATAGTCGGGACGGGAGTTTCCCAGTACTTC.

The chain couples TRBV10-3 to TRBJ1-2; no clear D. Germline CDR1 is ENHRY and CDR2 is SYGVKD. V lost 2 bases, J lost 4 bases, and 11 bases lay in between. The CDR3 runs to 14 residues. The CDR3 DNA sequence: TGTGCCATCAGTGAGCCGCGACGTCCCTATGGCTACACCTTC. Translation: CAISEPRRPYGYTF.